One sample yielded the 25 T cell receptor beta chains listed below, sequenced in a study of T cell responses to AZD1222 COVID-19 vaccine. Some clones are missing from TCRdb's copy, which holds only in-frame ones; the method was immunoSEQ multiplex PCR. The sample shows about 120,000 clones, around 88% of them seen only once. Material: peripheral blood, obtained on day 0 of AZD1222 vaccination. The origin of the receptors is an adult in good health.

J is TRBJ1-1 and V is TRBV4-2; 8 nucleotides align to TRBD1. The V and J ends lost 2 bases and 6 bases, in that order; junction bases with no gene match: 14. The CDR3 loop spans 17 amino acids. CDR1 LGHNA and CDR2 YNFKEQ come from the germline V gene. CDR3 amino acids: CASSQKTGAGPTAEAFF. The CDR3 DNA sequence: TGTGCCAGCAGCCAAAAGACAGGGGCGGGCCCGACCGCTGAAGCTTTCTTT.

The J gene is TRBJ1-5, the V gene TRBV6-2 or TRBV6-3; TRBD1 matches 9 bases. Per the germline V gene, CDR1 is MNHEY and CDR2 is SVGEGT. The J segment lost 7 bases and the V segment lost 5 bases, leaving 12 bases of the junction unmatched. The CDR3 is 16 amino acids. CDR3 amino acids: CASSGAGTGIFQPQHF. The CDR3 coding sequence is TGTGCCAGCAGTGGAGCCGGGACAGGGATTTTCCAGCCCCAGCATTTT.

The genes are TRBV6-1 and TRBJ2-7; tentatively, D is TRBD1 (6 bases). V was cut by 4 bases and J by 5 bases, with 21 bases left in between. CDR1 is MNHNS and CDR2 is SASEGT in the germline V gene. This CDR3 contains 16 residues. The chain's CDR3 is CASSGGNRVPLHEQYF. The CDR3 nucleotides are TGTGCCAGCAGTGGGGGAAACAGGGTCCCTCTTCACGAGCAGTACTTC.

This clone came up once. V and J are TRBV4-1 and TRBJ2-2; 7 bases are shared with TRBD2. Germline loops: CDR1 MGHRA, CDR2 YSYEKL. V was pared by 6 bases and J by 0 bases, with 7 bases of the junction left unmatched. The CDR3 runs to 16 residues. This CDR3 is CASRNNGGTNTGELFF. CDR3 DNA: TGCGCCAGCAGAAACAACGGGGGGACGAACACCGGGGAGCTGTTTTTT.

V is TRBV3-1 (or the pseudogene TRBV3-2) and J is TRBJ1-1, with unresolved D. The germline V gene has CDR1 LGHDT and CDR2 YNNKEL (reference sequence). CDR3 length: 11 residues. V lost 4 bases and J 8 bases, leaving 8 bases between the germline ends. CDR3 DNA sequence: TGTGCCAGCAGCCTTCAGAGGGAAGCTTTCTTT. Translated, it gives CASSLQREAFF.

The chain carries TRBV4-3 and TRBJ2-2; 12 bases are a match to TRBD1. The trim removed 6 bases at V and 7 bases at J, leaving 12 bases unmatched. The CDR3 loop spans 17 amino acids. The V gene's germline CDR1 is LGHNA and CDR2 YSLEER. CDR3 DNA: TGCGCCAGCAGAGACGGGGACAGGGGGCTTAGGGTCGGGGAGCTGTTTTTT. Encoded protein: CASRDGDRGLRVGELFF.

The chain uses TRBV6-2 or TRBV6-3 and TRBJ2-3; unclear D gene. Trimming took 6 bases from V and 6 from J, leaving 7 bases between them. The length of the CDR3 is 11 residues. Looked up from germline, CDR1 is MNHEY and CDR2 is SVGEGT. The CDR3 is CASSLLDTQYF. The CDR3 DNA reads as TGTGCCAGCAGCCTTTTGGATACGCAGTATTTT.

This rearrangement joins TRBV9 to TRBJ1-2; 8 bases line up with TRBD1. The CDR3 extends over 15 amino acids. J was trimmed by 5 bases and V by 0 bases; bases with no gene match: 6. Germline V gene lookup returns CDR1 SGDLS and CDR2 YYNGEE. CDR3 amino acids: CASSVDRGQVYGYTF. The CDR3 DNA sequence: TGTGCCAGCAGCGTAGATAGGGGACAGGTGTATGGCTACACCTTC.

This clone was recorded only once. This rearrangement joins TRBV23-1 to TRBJ1-6, with a possible D match to TRBD1 (5 bases). TRBV23-1 is an ORF for which the function is uncertain. This CDR3 has 18 residues. V was pared by 1 base and J by 0 bases, with 13 bases between. CDR3 in DNA: TGCGCCAGCAGTCAATGGGACCAAGGGCCCTCCTATAATTCACCCCTCCACTTT. Translating gives CASSQWDQGPSYNSPLHF.

The chain joins TRBV25-1 to TRBJ1-2, with D uncertain. The V and J ends lost 6 bases and 4 bases respectively, with 12 bases between them. The germline CDR1 and CDR2 sequences are MGHDK and SYGVNS. This CDR3 spans 13 amino acids. As DNA, the CDR3 is TGTGCCAGCAGAGAAAGCTCGTTCTATGGCTACACCTTC. Translation gives CASRESSFYGYTF.

The V call is TRBV27, the J call TRBJ1-2, with D perhaps matching TRBD1 (5 bases). The CDR3 runs to 14 residues. Between the trimmed V and J ends, which lost 3 bases and 4 bases, there was a span of 12 bases. CDR1 is MNHEY and CDR2 is SMNVEV in the germline V gene (reference sequence). CDR3 DNA sequence: TGTGCCAGCAGTTTCTCCAGGGCCACCTATGGCTACACCTTC. Protein product: CASSFSRATYGYTF.

J is TRBJ2-7 and V is TRBV5-1, with 9 bases matching TRBD1. This CDR3 comprises 15 residues. Trimming at V came to 4 bases and at J to 2 bases, leaving 7 bases not matched to a gene. Germline assignment: CDR1 SGHRS and CDR2 YFSETQ. CDR3 region: CASSRQDRGPYEQYF. CDR3 sequence (DNA): TGCGCCAGCAGCCGCCAGGACAGGGGTCCCTACGAGCAGTACTTC.

This clone was seen more than once but under ten times. The rearrangement uses TRBV5-1 and TRBJ1-2; 8 bases fit TRBD1. The CDR3 spans 17 residues. Germline V gene lookup returns CDR1 SGHRS and CDR2 YFSETQ. Trimming removed 4 bases from V and 2 bases from J; junction bases left unmatched: 13. The CDR3, as DNA: TGCGCCAGCAGCCCCGGTTTGGGCAGGGGGCGCAACTATGGCTACACCTTC. Translating it yields CASSPGLGRGRNYGYTF.

This clone occurred once. The V gene is TRBV2, the J gene TRBJ2-7; a possible D gene is TRBD2 (5 bases). Germline V gene data show CDR1 as SNHLY and CDR2 as FYNNEI. Between the trimmed V and J ends, which lost 3 bases and 2 bases, there was a span of 14 bases. The CDR3 runs to 15 residues. For the CDR3, the DNA is TGTGCCAGCAGTGAGAGAGGGTTTGGAGCCTACGAGCAGTACTTC. It codes for CASSERGFGAYEQYF.

Written as DNA, the CDR3 is TGCGCCAGCACCCGAGGCCAGGGATGCTATGGCTACACCTTC. It is translated as CASTRGQGCYGYTF. The chain couples TRBV10-1 to TRBJ1-2, with TRBD1 as a possible D gene (5 bases). The CDR3 loop spans 14 amino acids. Germline V gives CDR1 WNHNN, CDR2 SYGVQD (reference sequence). V lost 7 bases, J lost 4 bases, and 16 bases lay in between.

This chain links TRBV9 with TRBJ1-3; 8 bases fit TRBD1. After removal of 2 bases from V and 5 bases from J, the junction contained 12 bases not matched to a gene. CDR1 is SGDLS and CDR2 is YYNGEE in the germline V gene. The CDR3 has 17 amino acids. CDR3 protein: CASSVSTGTGRRNTIYF. CDR3 coding DNA: TGTGCCAGCAGCGTTTCAACCGGGACAGGAAGACGAAACACCATATATTTT.

The J gene is TRBJ2-3, the V gene TRBV6-5; D might be TRBD1 (6 bases). The CDR3 is made up of 14 amino acids. Germline lookup yields CDR1 MNHEY and CDR2 SVGAGI. Trimming stripped 0 bases from V and 4 bases from J, with 8 bases between. The CDR3 is CASSYSQGPDTQYF. DNA of the CDR3: TGTGCCAGCAGTTACTCACAGGGCCCAGATACGCAGTATTTT.

The chain has TRBV7-3 and TRBJ2-1; D is perhaps TRBD2 (6 bases). The V end was cut by 2 bases, the J end by 7 bases, with 12 bases between. The germline V gene encodes CDR1 SGHTA and CDR2 FQGTGA. CDR3 size: 14 residues. The DNA of the CDR3 is TGTGCCAGCAGCTTACAGCCTAGCGCTAATGAGCAGTTCTTC. As protein: CASSLQPSANEQFF. Full variable domain (outside the CDR3, taken from reference TRBV7-3 and TRBJ2-1): GAGVSQTPSNKVTEKGKYVELRCDPISGHTALYWYRQSLGQGPEFLIYFQGTGAADDSGLPNDRFFAVRPEGSVSTLKIQRTERGDSAVYLCASSLQPSANEQFFGPGTRLTVL.

This rearrangement joins TRBV9 to TRBJ1-1; 8 nucleotides agree with TRBD1. Germline V gene sequence: CDR1 SGDLS, CDR2 YYNGEE. The ends lost 5 bases at V and 6 bases at J; junction bases unmatched: 6. This CDR3 spans 13 amino acids. The CDR3 DNA follows: TGTGCCAGCAGTCCGACAGGGGATCCTGAAGCTTTCTTT. This encodes CASSPTGDPEAFF. Full variable domain (remainder filled in from reference TRBV9 and TRBJ1-1): DSGVTQTPKHLITATGQRVTLRCSPRSGDLSVYWYQQSLDQGLQFLIQYYNGEERAKGNILERFSAQQFPDLHSELNLSSLELGDSALYFCASSPTGDPEAFFGQGTRLTVV.

In nucleotides, the CDR3 is TGTGCCAGCAGCGACGACAGGGGGCGCCGTCGAGAGACCCAGTACTTC. Protein sequence: CASSDDRGRRRETQYF. This chain links TRBV5-4 with TRBJ2-5; 10 nucleotides agree with TRBD1. The junction had 10 bases not matched to a gene; V was cut back by 4 bases and J by 4 bases. Germline V lookup: CDR1 SGHNT, CDR2 YYREEE (reference sequence). This CDR3 is 16 amino acids long.

The chain couples TRBV2 to TRBJ1-5; 10 bases match TRBD1. Trimming cost V 5 bases and J 7 bases; bases outside gene matches: 11. This CDR3 is built from 16 residues. Germline CDR1 SNHLY, CDR2 FYNNEI. CDR3 sequence (DNA): TGTGCCAGCAGTCCTCTCCCGGACAGGGGGGTGCAGCCCCAGCATTTT. It translates to CASSPLPDRGVQPQHF.

The genes are TRBV19 and TRBJ2-2, with D perhaps assigned TRBD1 or TRBD2 (6 bases each). Germline V gene lookup returns CDR1 LNHDA and CDR2 SQIVND (reference sequence). V was trimmed by 4 bases and J by 0 bases, leaving 12 bases between them. The CDR3 is 16 residues long. CDR3 region: CASSSPGEANTGELFF. The CDR3 bases are TGTGCCAGTAGTAGTCCAGGGGAGGCGAACACCGGGGAGCTGTTTTTT. Complete variable domain (other parts from reference TRBV19 and TRBJ2-2): DGGITQSPKYLFRKEGQNVTLSCEQNLNHDAMYWYRQDPGQGLRLIYYSQIVNDFQKGDIAEGYSVSREKKESFPLTVTSAQKNPTAFYLCASSSPGEANTGELFFGEGSRLTVL.

The genes are TRBV27 and TRBJ2-7, with 10 positions matching TRBD1. CDR1 is MNHEY, CDR2 SMNVEV, per germline (reference sequence). V lost 6 bases and J lost 2; bases outside the gene matches: 10. This CDR3 region has 16 residues. The DNA of the CDR3 is TGTGCCAGCAGCTTTCGCGGACAGGGGGGGACCTACGAGCAGTACTTC. As protein: CASSFRGQGGTYEQYF.

The V gene is TRBV9, the J gene TRBJ1-6, with unresolved D. The V end was cut by 3 bases, the J end by 0 bases, with 13 bases between. Germline CDR1 reads SGDLS; CDR2 reads YYNGEE. The CDR3 is 17 residues long. CDR3 residues: CASSETGDYSYNSPLHF. Written as DNA, the CDR3 is TGTGCCAGCAGCGAAACTGGGGATTACTCCTATAATTCACCCCTCCACTTT.

This clone was observed a single time. The V gene is TRBV7-2, the J gene TRBJ1-5, with 7 bases aligning to TRBD1. V was pared by 4 bases and J by 2 bases, with 14 bases of the junction left unmatched. Germline CDR1 and CDR2: SGHTA and FQGNSA. This CDR3 is 18 amino acids long. The CDR3 sequence is CASSSNNLQGYRNQPQHF. Written as DNA, the CDR3 is TGTGCCAGCAGCTCGAACAACCTACAGGGGTATCGCAATCAGCCCCAGCATTTT.